This T cell receptor (beta chain) stems from a study of early T cells in non-severe SARS-CoV-2 infection. Background on the study: With bulk RNA from unsorted whole blood as input, sequencing yielded unpaired chains.

Points from the study as a whole: Database matching using VDJdb favored anti-spike CD8 responses, with private and CD4 specificities left missing.

The CDR3 extends over 14 amino acids. The V and J ends lost 3 bases and 11 bases respectively, with 20 bases between them. The V gene's germline CDR1 is LGHDT and CDR2 YNNKEL (reference sequence). Separate cDNA molecules each had unique molecular identifiers attached to them. TCRdb redid the calling of the 5' RACE reads with MiXCR, one entry per CDR3 protein. The data hold about 130,000 distinct CDR3 sequences, with 14% to 15% observed a single time. With respect to this clonotype: As yet, its antigen is unknown.

V gene TRBV3-1 combines with J gene TRBJ2-7, with D perhaps TRBD2 (5 bases). The source is an adult who was a healthcare worker with PCR-confirmed SARS-CoV-2 infection or an uninfected control (not recorded which). The sample comprised whole blood. The CDR3 loop is CASSQDSASDREYF. The CDR3 DNA is TGTGCCAGCAGCCAGGATAGCGCTTCAGACCGGGAGTACTTC.